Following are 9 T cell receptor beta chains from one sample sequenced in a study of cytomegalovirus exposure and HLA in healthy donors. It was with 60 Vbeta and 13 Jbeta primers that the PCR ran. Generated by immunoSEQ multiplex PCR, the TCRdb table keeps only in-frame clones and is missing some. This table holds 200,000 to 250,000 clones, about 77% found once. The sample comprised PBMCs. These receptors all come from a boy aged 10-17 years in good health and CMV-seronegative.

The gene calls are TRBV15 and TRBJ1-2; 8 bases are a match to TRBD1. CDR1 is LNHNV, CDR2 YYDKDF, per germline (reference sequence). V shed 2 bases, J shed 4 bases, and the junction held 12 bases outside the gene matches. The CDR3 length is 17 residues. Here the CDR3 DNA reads TGTGCCACCAGCAGATCCCACATGCGGACAGGGAGCTATGGCTACACCTTC. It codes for CATSRSHMRTGSYGYTF.

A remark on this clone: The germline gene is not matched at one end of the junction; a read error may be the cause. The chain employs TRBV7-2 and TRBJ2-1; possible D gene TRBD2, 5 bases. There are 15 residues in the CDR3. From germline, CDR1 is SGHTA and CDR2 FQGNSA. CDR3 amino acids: CVSSPASGPLSGQFF. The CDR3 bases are TGTGTCAGCAGCCCCGCCAGCGGACCGCTTTCGGGGCAGTTCTTC.

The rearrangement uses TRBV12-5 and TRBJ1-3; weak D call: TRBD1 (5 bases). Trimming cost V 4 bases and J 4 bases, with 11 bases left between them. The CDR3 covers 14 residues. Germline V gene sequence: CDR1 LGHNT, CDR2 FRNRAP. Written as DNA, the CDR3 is TGTGCTAGTGGTTCAGGGTTAACGGGAAACACCATATATTTT. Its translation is CASGSGLTGNTIYF. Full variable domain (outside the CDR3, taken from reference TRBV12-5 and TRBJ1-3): DARVTQTPRHKVTEMGQEVTMRCQPILGHNTVFWYRQTMMQGLELLAYFRNRAPLDDSGMPKDRFSAEMPDATLATLKIQPSEPRDSAVYFCASGSGLTGNTIYFGEGSWLTVV.

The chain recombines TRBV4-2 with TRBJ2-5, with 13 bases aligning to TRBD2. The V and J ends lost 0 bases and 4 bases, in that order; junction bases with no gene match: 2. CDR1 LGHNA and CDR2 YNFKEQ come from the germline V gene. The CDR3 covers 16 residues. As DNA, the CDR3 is TGTGCCAGCAGCCAAGATTGGACTAGCGGGAGAGAGACCCAGTACTTC. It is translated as CASSQDWTSGRETQYF.

This chain's CDR3 is CASSGDFGQRDNEQFF. In DNA form, the CDR3 reads TGTGCCAGCAGTGGGGATTTCGGGCAGCGGGACAATGAGCAGTTCTTC. The rearrangement uses TRBV2 and TRBJ2-1, with D maybe TRBD2 (6 bases). The CDR3 is 16 amino acids. The ends were cut back, 4 bases at V and 5 bases at J, with 18 bases in the middle. Germline V gene data show CDR1 as SNHLY and CDR2 as FYNNEI.

The CDR3: CASSFSRDYEQYF. CDR3 DNA sequence: TGTGCCAGCAGCTTCTCTAGAGATTACGAGCAGTACTTC. The rearrangement links TRBV5-4 to TRBJ2-5; no firm D call. The J call could be wrong; TRBJ2-7 is a better fit for the DNA end. This CDR3 has 13 residues. Per germline, CDR1 SGHNT and CDR2 YYREEE (reference sequence).

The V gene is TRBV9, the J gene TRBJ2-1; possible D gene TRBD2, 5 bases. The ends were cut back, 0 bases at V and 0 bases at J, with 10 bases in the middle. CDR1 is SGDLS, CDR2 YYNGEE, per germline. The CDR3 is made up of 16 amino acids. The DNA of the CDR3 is TGTGCCAGCAGCGTAGTACGAGGGAGCTCCTACAATGAGCAGTTCTTC. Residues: CASSVVRGSSYNEQFF.

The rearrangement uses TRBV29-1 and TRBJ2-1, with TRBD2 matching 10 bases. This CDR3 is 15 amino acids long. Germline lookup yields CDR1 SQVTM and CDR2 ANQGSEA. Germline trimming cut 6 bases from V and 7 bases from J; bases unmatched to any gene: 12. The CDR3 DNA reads TGCAGCGTCATTCGTCTAACTAGCGGGGTAAATGAGCAGTTCTTC. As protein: CSVIRLTSGVNEQFF.

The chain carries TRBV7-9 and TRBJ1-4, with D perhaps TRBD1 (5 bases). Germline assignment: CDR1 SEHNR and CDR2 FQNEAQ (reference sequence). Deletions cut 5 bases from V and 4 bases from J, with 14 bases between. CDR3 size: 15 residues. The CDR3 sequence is CASSRSTALNEKLFF. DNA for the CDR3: TGTGCCAGCAGCCGTTCGACAGCTCTTAATGAAAAACTGTTTTTT.